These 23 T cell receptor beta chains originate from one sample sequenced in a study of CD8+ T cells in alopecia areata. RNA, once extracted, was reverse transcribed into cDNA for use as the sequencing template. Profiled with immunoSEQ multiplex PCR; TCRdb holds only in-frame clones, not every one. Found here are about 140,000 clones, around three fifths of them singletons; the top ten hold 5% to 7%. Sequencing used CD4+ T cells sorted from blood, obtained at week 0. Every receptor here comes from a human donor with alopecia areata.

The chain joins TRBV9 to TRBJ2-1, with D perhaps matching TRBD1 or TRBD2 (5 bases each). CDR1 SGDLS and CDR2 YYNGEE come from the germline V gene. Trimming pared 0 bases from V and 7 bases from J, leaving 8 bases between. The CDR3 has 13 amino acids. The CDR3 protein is CASSVDWGNEQFF. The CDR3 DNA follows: TGTGCCAGCAGCGTAGATTGGGGGAATGAGCAGTTCTTC. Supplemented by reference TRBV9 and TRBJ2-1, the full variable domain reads DSGVTQTPKHLITATGQRVTLRCSPRSGDLSVYWYQQSLDQGLQFLIQYYNGEERAKGNILERFSAQQFPDLHSELNLSSLELGDSALYFCASSVDWGNEQFFGPGTRLTVL.

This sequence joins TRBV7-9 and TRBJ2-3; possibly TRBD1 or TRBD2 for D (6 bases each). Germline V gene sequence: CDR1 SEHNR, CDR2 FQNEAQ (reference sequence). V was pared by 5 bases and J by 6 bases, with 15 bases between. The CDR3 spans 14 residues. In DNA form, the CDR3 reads TGTGCCAGCAGCCCCGGCAGGAGGGGGGATACGCAGTATTTT. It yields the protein CASSPGRRGDTQYF.

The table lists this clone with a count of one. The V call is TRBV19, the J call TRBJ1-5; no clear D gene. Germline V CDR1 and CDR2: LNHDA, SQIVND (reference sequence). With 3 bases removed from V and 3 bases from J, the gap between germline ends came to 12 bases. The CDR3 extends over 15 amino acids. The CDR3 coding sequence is TGTGCCAGTAGTATCCGGGGAAGTGACAATCAGCCCCAGCATTTT. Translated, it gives CASSIRGSDNQPQHF.

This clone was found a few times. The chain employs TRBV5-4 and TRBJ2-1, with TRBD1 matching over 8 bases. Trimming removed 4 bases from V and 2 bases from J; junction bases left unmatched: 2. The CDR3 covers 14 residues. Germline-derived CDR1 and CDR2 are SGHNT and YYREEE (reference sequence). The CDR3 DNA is TGTGCCAGCAGCAGGACAGGGCCCTACAATGAGCAGTTCTTC. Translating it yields CASSRTGPYNEQFF.

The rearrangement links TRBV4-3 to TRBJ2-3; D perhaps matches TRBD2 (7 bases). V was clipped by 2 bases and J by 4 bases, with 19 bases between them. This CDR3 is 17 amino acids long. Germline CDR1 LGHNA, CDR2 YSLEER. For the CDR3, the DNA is TGCGCCAGCAGCCAACTAAGGGGGGGGCCGAGGGCAGATACGCAGTATTTT. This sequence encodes CASSQLRGGPRADTQYF.

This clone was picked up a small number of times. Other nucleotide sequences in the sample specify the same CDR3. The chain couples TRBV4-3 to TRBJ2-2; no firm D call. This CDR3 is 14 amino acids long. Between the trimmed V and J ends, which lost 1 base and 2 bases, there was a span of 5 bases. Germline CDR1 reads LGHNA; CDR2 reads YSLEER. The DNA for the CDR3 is TGCGCCAGCAGCCAAGGGCCCAACACCGGGGAGCTGTTTTTT. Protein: CASSQGPNTGELFF.

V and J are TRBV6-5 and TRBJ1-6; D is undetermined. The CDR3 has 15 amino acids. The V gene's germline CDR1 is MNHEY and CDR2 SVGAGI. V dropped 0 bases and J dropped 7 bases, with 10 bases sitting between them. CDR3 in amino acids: CASSYSMEENSPLHF. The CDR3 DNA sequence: TGTGCCAGCAGTTACTCCATGGAGGAAAATTCACCCCTCCACTTT.

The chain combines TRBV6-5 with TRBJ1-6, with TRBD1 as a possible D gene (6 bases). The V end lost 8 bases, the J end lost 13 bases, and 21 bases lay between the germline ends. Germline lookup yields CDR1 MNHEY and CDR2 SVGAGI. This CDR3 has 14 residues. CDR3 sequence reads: CASATGGPESPLHF. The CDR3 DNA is TGTGCCAGCGCGACCGGGGGGCCCGAATCCCCCCTCCACTTT.

CDR3: CAKKLDRIYEQYF. The CDR3 DNA follows: TGTGCCAAGAAACTCGACAGGATCTACGAGCAGTACTTC. This chain joins TRBV9 and TRBJ2-7; D may be TRBD1 (6 bases). V lost 9 bases, J lost 3 bases, and 16 bases lay in between. CDR3 length: 13 amino acids. Germline V gene data show CDR1 as SGDLS and CDR2 as YYNGEE.

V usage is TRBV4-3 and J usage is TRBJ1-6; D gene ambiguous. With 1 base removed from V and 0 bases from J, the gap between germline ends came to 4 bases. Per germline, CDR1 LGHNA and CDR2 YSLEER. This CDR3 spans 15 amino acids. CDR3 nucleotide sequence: TGCGCCAGCAGCCAAGCTAGCTCCTATAATTCACCCCTCCACTTT. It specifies CASSQASSYNSPLHF.

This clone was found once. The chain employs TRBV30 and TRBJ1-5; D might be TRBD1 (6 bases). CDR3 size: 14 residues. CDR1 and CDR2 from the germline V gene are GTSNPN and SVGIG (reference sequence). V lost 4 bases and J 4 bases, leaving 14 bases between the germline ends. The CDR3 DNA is TGTGCCTGGACAATCGGACAGCATAATCAGCCCCAGCATTTT. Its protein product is CAWTIGQHNQPQHF.

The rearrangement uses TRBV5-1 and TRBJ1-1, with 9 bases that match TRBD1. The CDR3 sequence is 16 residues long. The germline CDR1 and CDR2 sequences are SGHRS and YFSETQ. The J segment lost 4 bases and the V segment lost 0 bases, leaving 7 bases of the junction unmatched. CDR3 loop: CASSLATGTGSTEAFF. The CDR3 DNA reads TGCGCCAGCAGCTTGGCCACCGGGACAGGGAGCACTGAAGCTTTCTTT.

The CDR3 is CSARTGPYEQYF. DNA of the CDR3: TGCAGCGCCAGGACAGGGCCCTACGAGCAGTACTTC. The chain combines TRBV29-1 with TRBJ2-7, with 8 bases fitting TRBD1. The length of the CDR3 is 12 residues. V gave up 7 bases and J gave up 2 bases; unmatched junction bases: 4. The germline V gene encodes CDR1 SQVTM and CDR2 ANQGSEA.

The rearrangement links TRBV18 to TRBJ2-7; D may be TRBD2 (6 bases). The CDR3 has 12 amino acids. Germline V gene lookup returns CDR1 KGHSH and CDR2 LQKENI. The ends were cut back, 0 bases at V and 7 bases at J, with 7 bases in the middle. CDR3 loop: CASSPPTREQYF. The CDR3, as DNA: TGTGCCAGCTCACCACCGACTAGGGAGCAGTACTTC.

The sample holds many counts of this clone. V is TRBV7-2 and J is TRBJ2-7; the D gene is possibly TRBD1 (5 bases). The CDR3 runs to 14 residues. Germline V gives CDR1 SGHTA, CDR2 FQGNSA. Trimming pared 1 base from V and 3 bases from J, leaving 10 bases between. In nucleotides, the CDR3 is TGTGCCAGCAGCTTAGAAAGACAGAGCTACGAGCAGTACTTC. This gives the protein CASSLERQSYEQYF.

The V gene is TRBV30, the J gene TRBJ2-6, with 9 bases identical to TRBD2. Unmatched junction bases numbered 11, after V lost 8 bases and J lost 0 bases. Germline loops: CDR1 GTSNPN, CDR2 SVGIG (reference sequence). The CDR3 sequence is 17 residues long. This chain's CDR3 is CAGTLAGRSSGANVLTF. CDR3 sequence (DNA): TGTGCCGGGACTCTAGCGGGGAGGTCCTCTGGGGCCAACGTCCTGACTTTC.

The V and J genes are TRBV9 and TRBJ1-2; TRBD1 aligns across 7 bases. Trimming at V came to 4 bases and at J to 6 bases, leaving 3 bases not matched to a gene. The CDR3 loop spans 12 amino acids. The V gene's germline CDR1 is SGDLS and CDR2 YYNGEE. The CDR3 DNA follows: TGTGCCAGCAGCCTGACAGGGCATGGCTACACCTTC. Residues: CASSLTGHGYTF.

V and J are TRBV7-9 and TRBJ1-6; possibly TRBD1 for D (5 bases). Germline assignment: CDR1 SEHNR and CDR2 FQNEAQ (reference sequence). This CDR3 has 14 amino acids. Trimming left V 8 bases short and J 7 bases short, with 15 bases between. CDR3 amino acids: CASRADSTNSPLHF. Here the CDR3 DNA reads TGTGCCAGCCGCGCAGACAGCACCAATTCACCCCTCCACTTT.

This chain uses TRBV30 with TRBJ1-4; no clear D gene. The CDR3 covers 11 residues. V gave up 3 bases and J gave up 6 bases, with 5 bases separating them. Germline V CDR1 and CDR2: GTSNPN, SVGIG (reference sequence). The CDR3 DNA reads TGTGCCTGGAGCCTGGATGAAAAACTGTTTTTT. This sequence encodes CAWSLDEKLFF.

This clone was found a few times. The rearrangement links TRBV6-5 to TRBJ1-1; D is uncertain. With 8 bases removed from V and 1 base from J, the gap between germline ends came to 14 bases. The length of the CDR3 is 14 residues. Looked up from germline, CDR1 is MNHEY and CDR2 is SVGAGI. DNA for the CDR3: TGTGCCAGCCGAAAAACGACCGGGAACACTGAAGCTTTCTTT. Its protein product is CASRKTTGNTEAFF.

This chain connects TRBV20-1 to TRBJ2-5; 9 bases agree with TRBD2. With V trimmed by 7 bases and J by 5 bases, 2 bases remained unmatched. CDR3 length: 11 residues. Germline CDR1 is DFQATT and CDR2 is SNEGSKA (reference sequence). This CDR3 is CSVAGGETQYF. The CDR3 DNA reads TGCAGTGTCGCGGGAGGGGAGACCCAGTACTTC.

CDR3 region: CSALNEKLFF. CDR3 DNA sequence: TGCAGCGCACTTAATGAAAAACTGTTTTTT. This chain joins TRBV29-1 and TRBJ1-4; D gene uncertain. The CDR3 spans 10 residues. The germline gives CDR1 SQVTM, CDR2 ANQGSEA. Trimming stripped 7 bases from V and 4 bases from J, with 4 bases between.

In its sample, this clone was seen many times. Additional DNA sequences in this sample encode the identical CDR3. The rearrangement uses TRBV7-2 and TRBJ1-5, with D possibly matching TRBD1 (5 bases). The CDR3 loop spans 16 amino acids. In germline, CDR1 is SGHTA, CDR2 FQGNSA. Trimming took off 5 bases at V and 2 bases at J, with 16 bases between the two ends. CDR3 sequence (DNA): TGTGCCAGCAGCCTCGGGGGAGGGGCGGGCAATCAGCCCCAGCATTTT. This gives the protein CASSLGGGAGNQPQHF.